This TCR beta chain derives from a study of T cell responses to AZD1222 COVID-19 vaccine. Points on this clone: No antigen is known for it.

The assay was immunoSEQ multiplex PCR, and TCRdb's table has in-frame clones only and misses some. Among around 80,000 clones listed, 83% were seen once. General study findings and limits: Spike-specific TCRs gained breadth and depth after people received two AZD1222 doses. Repertoire sampling was restricted to post-peak T cell response timepoints. Reports say nearly half of spike-specific TCRs go after unmutated variant regions.

Pooled in the analysis were second doses at about 4 or about 12 weeks. The ends were cut back, 7 bases at V and 7 bases at J, with 14 bases in the middle. Germline CDR1 is SNHLY and CDR2 is FYNNEI. The CDR3 is made up of 14 amino acids. This TCR was recovered from an adult who received the AZD1222 COVID-19 vaccine. The V gene is TRBV2, the J gene TRBJ1-6, with D hard to call. The specimen comprised peripheral blood, sampled 28 days after the second AZD1222 dose. The CDR3: CASMAVPENSPLHF. In DNA, the CDR3 is TGTGCCAGCATGGCGGTCCCGGAAAATTCACCCCTCCACTTT. The variable domain in full, with the rest retrieved from reference TRBV2 and TRBJ1-6, is EPEVTQTPSHQVTQMGQEVILRCVPISNHLYFYWYRQILGQKVEFLVSFYNNEISEKSEIFDDQFSVERPDGSNFTLKIRSTKLEDSAMYFCASMAVPENSPLHFGNGTRLTVT.